This note documents a single T cell receptor (beta chain) sequence. What it binds is not known. The data were taken from a study of T cell responses to AZD1222 COVID-19 vaccine. Overall study context: Pooled in the analysis were second doses at about 4 or about 12 weeks.

Clones were read by immunoSEQ multiplex PCR, and TCRdb kept only the in-frame ones, dropping some. The sample lists more than 85,000 clones, about 88% occurring once. Study-wide results and caveats: With dominance at 160-218 and 743-854, vaccine-associated CD4 TCRs spanned spike. Of the AZD1222 recipients, only 6 or 7 were seropositive at baseline.

The germline gives CDR1 SNHLY, CDR2 FYNNEI. This CDR3 spans 14 amino acids. Germline trimming cut 6 bases from V and 5 bases from J; bases unmatched to any gene: 2. The input for sequencing was peripheral blood, taken on day 0 of AZD1222 vaccination. The TCR comes from an adult in good health. The V call is TRBV2, the J call TRBJ1-5; TRBD1 agrees at 12 bases. The CDR3 protein is CASSGTGGDQPQHF. As DNA, the CDR3 is TGTGCCAGCAGCGGGACAGGGGGCGATCAGCCCCAGCATTTT.